This T cell receptor (beta chain) is drawn from a study of PD-L1 blockade in urothelial cancer. Study-level background: Prior exposure to chemotherapy in patients amounted to 0 to 3 regimens received.

Sequencing used immunoSEQ multiplex PCR; TCRdb keeps in-frame clones, though not all of them. The sample lists 70,000 to 75,000 clones; approximately 88% were seen once. V was clipped by 7 bases and J by 2 bases; unmatched bases: 8. There are 15 residues in the CDR3. CDR1 and CDR2 (germline): SQVTM, ANQGSEA. Peripheral blood mononuclear cells were collected from every patient before and during treatment, yielding between 1 and 8 samples per patient. The chain employs TRBV29-1 and TRBJ1-1; 12 bases agree with TRBD1. The sequence was obtained from a man in his sixties with urothelial cancer. Sequencing was performed on PBMCs, taken around atezolizumab (anti-PD-L1) treatment. The CDR3 sequence: CSGRDRGLPNTEAFF. Written as DNA, the CDR3 is TGCAGCGGGCGGGACAGGGGGCTCCCTAACACTGAAGCTTTCTTT.